This is a list of T cell receptor beta chains from one sample in a study of vaccination and CD4 T cells after COVID-19. Antigens for these TCRs are unknown. TCRdb processed the PCR reads anew with MiXCR; each CDR3 protein has one entry. The sample carries just under 10,000 distinct CDR3 sequences, 50% to 65% recorded once. The sample taken for sequencing was CD4+ T cells from blood, cultured in vitro. These TCRs come from a human donor who had recovered from COVID-19. Both conserved end residues are trimmed from each CDR3. Expanded clones get a size class; other rows say once, few or many, or leave the size out.

clone_size	v_call	cdr3_aa
.	TRBV12-5	ASAGTAGANVLT
.	TRBV19	ASSIGGIGNSPLH
.	TRBV18	ASSRNPGTGFSGETQY
.	TRBV3-1	ASSQESGPAAPLH
.	TRBV4-1	ASSQDDFAGSAYGYT
.	TRBV20-1	SARDGQRVETQY
.	TRBV18	ASSNPTPSTDTQY
.	TRBV6-1	ASSSSLGGLGQPQH
.	TRBV30	AWSGSPTIQY
.	TRBV7-8	ASSQIQETQY
few	TRBV7-9	ASSSGLAGNTDTQY
.	TRBV12-3/TRBV12-4	ASRRTGDNYGYT
.	TRBV6-1	ASETLLNYGYT
.	TRBV11-2	ASSLDRTFYTQY
.	TRBV10-3	AIRTEANTGELF
.	TRBV6-1	ASSAPGQGGGELF
.	TRBV20-1	SARGLYEQY
few	TRBV7-9	ASSSDRGRFTEAF
few	TRBV19	ASRKQSSFAPA
.	TRBV4-1	ASSPLNTNTEAF
.	TRBV7-9	ASSLGQAPTNEKLF
once	TRBV7-8	ASSRHGGASGYT
few	TRBV6-1	ASSQVFDSPLH
.	TRBV9	ASKGLAGGSGQY
.	TRBV19	ASSPDSFYGYT
.	TRBV6-1	ASTDIPYQPQH
.	TRBV14	ASSQDPRQGSSYNEQF
.	TRBV20-1	SANRQGRQETQY
.	TRBV15	ATSRDGERRETQY
few	TRBV7-8	ASNPTRTGELF
once	TRBV5-5	ASSLELGILNTEAF
.	TRBV11-2	ASSLVTGAQADTQY
few	TRBV20-1	SASRAVGGLYYGYT
.	TRBV10-3	AITEDGLNTEAF
.	TRBV6-1	ASSALGTGNTEAF
few	TRBV19	ASSIRWQGAVIIYGYT
few	TRBV6-1	ASTPSGGAYTQY
few	TRBV7-2	ASSSYYRVIDYGYT
few	TRBV6-1	ASRQAGTELYGYT
.	TRBV9	ASSVLRQRRHTEAF
.	TRBV6-1	ASSIGTKQPQH
.	TRBV11-2	ASSSLMGRNIQY
.	TRBV5-4	ASSSPGDHEQY
.	TRBV5-4	ASSLDGGRPTEAF
few	TRBV7-8	ASSVQEVNTEAF